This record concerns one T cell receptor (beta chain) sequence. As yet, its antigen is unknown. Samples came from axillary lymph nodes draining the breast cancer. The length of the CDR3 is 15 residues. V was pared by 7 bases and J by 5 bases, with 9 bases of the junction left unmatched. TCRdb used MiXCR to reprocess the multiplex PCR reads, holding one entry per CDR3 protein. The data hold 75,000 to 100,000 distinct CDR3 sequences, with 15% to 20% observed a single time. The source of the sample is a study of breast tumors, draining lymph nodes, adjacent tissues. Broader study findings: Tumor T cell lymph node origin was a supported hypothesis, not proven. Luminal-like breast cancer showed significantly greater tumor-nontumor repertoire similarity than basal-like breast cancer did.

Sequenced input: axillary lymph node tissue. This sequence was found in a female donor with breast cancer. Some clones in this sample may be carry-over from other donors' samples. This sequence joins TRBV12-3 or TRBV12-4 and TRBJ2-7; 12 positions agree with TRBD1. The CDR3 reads CASNLPGQGANEQYF. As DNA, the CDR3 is TGTGCCAGCAACCTCCCGGGACAGGGGGCTAACGAGCAGTACTTC.